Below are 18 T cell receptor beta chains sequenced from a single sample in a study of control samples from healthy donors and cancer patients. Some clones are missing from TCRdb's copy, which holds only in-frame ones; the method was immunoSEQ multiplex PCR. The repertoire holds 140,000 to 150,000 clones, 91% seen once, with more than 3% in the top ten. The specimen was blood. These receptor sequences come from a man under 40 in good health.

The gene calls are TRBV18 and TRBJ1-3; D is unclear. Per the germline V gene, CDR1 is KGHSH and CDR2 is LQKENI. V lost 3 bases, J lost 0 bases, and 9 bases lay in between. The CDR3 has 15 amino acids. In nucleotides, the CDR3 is TGTGCCAGCTCACCTTTACAGACCTCTGGAAACACCATATATTTT. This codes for CASSPLQTSGNTIYF.

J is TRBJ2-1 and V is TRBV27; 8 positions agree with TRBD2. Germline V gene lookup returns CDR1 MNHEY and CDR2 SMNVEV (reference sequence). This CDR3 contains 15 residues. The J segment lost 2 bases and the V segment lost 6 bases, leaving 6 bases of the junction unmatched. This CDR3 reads CASRTSGGPYNEQFF. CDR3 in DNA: TGTGCCAGCAGGACTTCGGGGGGGCCCTACAATGAGCAGTTCTTC.

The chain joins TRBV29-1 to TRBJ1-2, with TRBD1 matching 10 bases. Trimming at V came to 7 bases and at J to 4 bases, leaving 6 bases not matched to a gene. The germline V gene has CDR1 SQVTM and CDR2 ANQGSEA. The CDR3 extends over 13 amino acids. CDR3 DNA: TGCAGCGCCGGACAGGGGGACGGCTATGGCTACACCTTC. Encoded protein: CSAGQGDGYGYTF.

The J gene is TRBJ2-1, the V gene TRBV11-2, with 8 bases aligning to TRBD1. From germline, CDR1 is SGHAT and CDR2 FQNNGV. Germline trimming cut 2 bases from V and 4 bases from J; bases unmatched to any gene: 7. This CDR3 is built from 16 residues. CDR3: CASSLLFQGAYNEQFF. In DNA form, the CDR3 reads TGTGCCAGCAGCTTACTCTTTCAGGGGGCGTACAATGAGCAGTTCTTC.

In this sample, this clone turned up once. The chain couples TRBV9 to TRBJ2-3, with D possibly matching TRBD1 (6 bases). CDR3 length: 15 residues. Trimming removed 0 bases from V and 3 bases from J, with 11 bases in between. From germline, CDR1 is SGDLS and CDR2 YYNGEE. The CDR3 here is CASSVGPGETDTQYF. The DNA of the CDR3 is TGTGCCAGCAGCGTAGGGCCAGGGGAGACAGATACGCAGTATTTT.

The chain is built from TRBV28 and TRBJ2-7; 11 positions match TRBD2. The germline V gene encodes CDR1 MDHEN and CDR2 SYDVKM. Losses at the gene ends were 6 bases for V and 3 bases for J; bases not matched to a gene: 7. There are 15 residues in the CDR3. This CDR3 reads CASRPTSGGYYEQYF. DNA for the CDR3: TGTGCCAGCAGGCCAACTAGCGGGGGCTACTACGAGCAGTACTTC.

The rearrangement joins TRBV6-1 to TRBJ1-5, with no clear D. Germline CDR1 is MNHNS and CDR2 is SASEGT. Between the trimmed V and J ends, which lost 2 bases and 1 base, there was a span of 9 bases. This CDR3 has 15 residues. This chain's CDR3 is CASSELGPSNQPQHF. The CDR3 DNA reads TGTGCCAGCAGTGAACTGGGTCCCAGCAATCAGCCCCAGCATTTT.

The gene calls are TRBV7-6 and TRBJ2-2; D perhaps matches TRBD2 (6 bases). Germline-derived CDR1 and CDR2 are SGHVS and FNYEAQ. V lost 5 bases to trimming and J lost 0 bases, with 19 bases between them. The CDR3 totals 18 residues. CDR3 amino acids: CASSLSLPGLTNTGELFF. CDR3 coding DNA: TGTGCCAGCAGCCTATCCCTCCCGGGACTTACGAACACCGGGGAGCTGTTTTTT.

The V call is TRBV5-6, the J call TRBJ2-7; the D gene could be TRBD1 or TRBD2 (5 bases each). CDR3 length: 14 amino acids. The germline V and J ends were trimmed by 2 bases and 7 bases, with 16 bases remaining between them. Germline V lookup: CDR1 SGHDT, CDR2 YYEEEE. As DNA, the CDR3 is TGTGCCAGCAGCTTAAGTCAGGGTTGGGGGGAGCAGTACTTC. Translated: CASSLSQGWGEQYF.

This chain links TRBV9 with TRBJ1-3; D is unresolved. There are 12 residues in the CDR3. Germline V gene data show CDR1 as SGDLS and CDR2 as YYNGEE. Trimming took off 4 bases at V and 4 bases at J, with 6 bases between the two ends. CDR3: CASSPGGNTIYF. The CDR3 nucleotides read TGTGCCAGCAGCCCTGGGGGAAACACCATATATTTT.

The CDR3 region is CASSFGQVGSYEQYF. CDR3 nucleotides: TGTGCCAGCAGTTTTGGACAGGTGGGTTCCTACGAGCAGTACTTC. This chain connects TRBV28 to TRBJ2-7; TRBD1 aligns across 7 bases. CDR3 length: 15 amino acids. The V and J ends lost 3 bases and 1 base, in that order; junction bases with no gene match: 6. Germline lookup yields CDR1 MDHEN and CDR2 SYDVKM.

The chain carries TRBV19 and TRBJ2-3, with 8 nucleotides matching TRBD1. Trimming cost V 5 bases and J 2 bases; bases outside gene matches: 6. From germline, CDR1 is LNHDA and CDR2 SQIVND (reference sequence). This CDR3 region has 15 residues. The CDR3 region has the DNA TGTGCCAGTAGTGGGGGGACAGGAGTCACAGATACGCAGTATTTT. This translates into CASSGGTGVTDTQYF.

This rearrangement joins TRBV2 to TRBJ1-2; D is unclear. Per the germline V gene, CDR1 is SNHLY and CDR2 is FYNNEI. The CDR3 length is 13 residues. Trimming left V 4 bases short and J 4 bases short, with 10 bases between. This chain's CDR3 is CASSAGLGYGYTF. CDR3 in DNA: TGTGCCAGCAGTGCCGGACTAGGCTATGGCTACACCTTC.

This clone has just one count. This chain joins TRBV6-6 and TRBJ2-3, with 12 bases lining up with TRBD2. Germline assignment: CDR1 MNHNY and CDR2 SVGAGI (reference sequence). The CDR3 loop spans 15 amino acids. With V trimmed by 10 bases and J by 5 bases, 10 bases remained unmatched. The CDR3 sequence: CATGLAGPVLDTQYF. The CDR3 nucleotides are TGTGCCACTGGACTAGCGGGGCCGGTGTTAGATACGCAGTATTTT.

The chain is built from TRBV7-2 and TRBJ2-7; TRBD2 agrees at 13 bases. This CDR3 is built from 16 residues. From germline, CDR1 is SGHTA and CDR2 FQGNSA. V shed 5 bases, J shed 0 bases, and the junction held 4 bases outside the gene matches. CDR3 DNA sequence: TGTGCCAGCAGCGGACTAGCGGGGGAATTCTCCTACGAGCAGTACTTC. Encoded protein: CASSGLAGEFSYEQYF. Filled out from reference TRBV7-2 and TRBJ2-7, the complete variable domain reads GAGVSQSPSNKVTEKGKDVELRCDPISGHTALYWYRQSLGQGLEFLIYFQGNSAPDKSGLPSDRFSAERTGGSVSTLTIQRTQQEDSAVYLCASSGLAGEFSYEQYFGPGTRLTVT.

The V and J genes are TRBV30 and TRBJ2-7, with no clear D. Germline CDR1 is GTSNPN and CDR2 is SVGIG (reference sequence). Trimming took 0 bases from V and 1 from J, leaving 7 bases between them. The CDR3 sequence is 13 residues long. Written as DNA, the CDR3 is TGTGCCTGGAGTGTCCAGATTTCCTACGAGCAGTACTTC. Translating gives CAWSVQISYEQYF. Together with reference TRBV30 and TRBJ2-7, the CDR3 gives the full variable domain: SQTIHQWPATLVQPVGSPLSLECTVEGTSNPNLYWYRQAAGRGLQLLFYSVGIGQISSEVPQNLSASRPQDRQFILSSKKLLLSDSGFYLCAWSVQISYEQYFGPGTRLTVT.

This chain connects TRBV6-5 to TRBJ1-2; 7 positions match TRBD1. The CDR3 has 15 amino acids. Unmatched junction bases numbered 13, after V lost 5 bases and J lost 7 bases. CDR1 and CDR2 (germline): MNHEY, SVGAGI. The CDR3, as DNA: TGTGCCAGCAGTCAACAGTACGATACAGGGGTTGGCTACACCTTC. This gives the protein CASSQQYDTGVGYTF.

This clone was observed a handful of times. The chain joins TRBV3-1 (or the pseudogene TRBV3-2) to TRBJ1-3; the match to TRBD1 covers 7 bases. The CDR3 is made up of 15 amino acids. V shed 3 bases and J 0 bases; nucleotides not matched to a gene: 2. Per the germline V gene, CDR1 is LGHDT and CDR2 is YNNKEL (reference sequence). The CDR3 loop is CASSHRGASGNTIYF. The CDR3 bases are TGTGCCAGCAGCCACAGGGGGGCCTCTGGAAACACCATATATTTT.